This passage covers 17 T cell receptor beta chains from one sample sequenced in a study of T-cell memory formation after mild COVID-19. Via MiXCR, TCRdb re-called the 5' RACE reads, giving one row per CDR3 protein. The sample yields roughly 68,000 distinct CDR3 sequences, approximately 15% seen once. The sequenced sample consisted of PBMCs or a T cell subset sorted from them (not recorded which). Receptors were obtained from an adult woman who had mild COVID-19 (a few samples of this study predate the infection). Cell type and time point are not known.

The rearrangement uses TRBV6-5 and TRBJ2-3, with 10 bases fitting TRBD1. Trimming removed 0 bases from V and 5 bases from J; junction bases left unmatched: 5. The CDR3 runs 16 residues. Germline V CDR1 and CDR2: MNHEY, SVGAGI. In DNA form, the CDR3 reads TGTGCCAGCAGTTACTCGGTGGACAGGGGGGAAGATACGCAGTATTTT. Amino acids: CASSYSVDRGEDTQYF.

This clonotype was seen once. V and J are TRBV12-3 or TRBV12-4 and TRBJ2-7; 10 bases map to TRBD1. This CDR3 has 14 amino acids. The junction had 6 bases not matched to a gene; V was cut back by 5 bases and J by 5 bases. The CDR3 sequence is CASSQGDRGHEQYF. Written as DNA, the CDR3 is TGTGCCAGCAGTCAAGGGGACAGGGGTCACGAGCAGTACTTC.

The chain recombines TRBV5-1 with TRBJ1-1, with unresolved D. Between the trimmed V and J ends, which lost 4 bases and 7 bases, there was a span of 8 bases. The germline V gene has CDR1 SGHRS and CDR2 YFSETQ. The CDR3 sequence is 11 residues long. As DNA, the CDR3 is TGCGCCAGCAGCGTATCGGGTGAAGCTTTCTTT. As protein: CASSVSGEAFF.

The chain joins TRBV7-9 to TRBJ2-7, with D perhaps TRBD1 (6 bases). The CDR3 has 18 residues. CDR1 and CDR2 (germline): SEHNR, FQNEAQ (reference sequence). V was shortened by 0 bases and J by 1 base, with 19 bases between the two germline ends. Here the CDR3 reads CASSLAQLTTGTSYEQYF. DNA for the CDR3: TGTGCCAGCAGCTTAGCCCAGCTGACAACCGGGACATCCTACGAGCAGTACTTC.

The genes are TRBV29-1 and TRBJ2-7; D is perhaps TRBD2 (5 bases). Trimming removed 3 bases at V and 5 bases at J, with 14 bases between. Germline lookup yields CDR1 SQVTM and CDR2 ANQGSEA. The CDR3 covers 13 residues. In DNA form, the CDR3 reads TGCAGCGTTGAGAAGGGAGATCGGGACGAGCAGTACTTC. It specifies CSVEKGDRDEQYF.

This clonotype was observed a few times. The chain is built from TRBV29-1 and TRBJ2-3; D uncertain. CDR1 and CDR2 (germline): SQVTM, ANQGSEA. This CDR3 is built from 14 residues. V dropped 5 bases and J dropped 1 base, with 13 bases sitting between them. The CDR3 loop reads CSVFFGSGTDTQYF. As DNA, the CDR3 is TGCAGCGTTTTTTTTGGGTCCGGCACAGATACGCAGTATTTT.

This chain connects TRBV5-1 to TRBJ2-7, with D hard to call. The CDR3 totals 13 residues. The germline V gene has CDR1 SGHRS and CDR2 YFSETQ. Trimming shortened V by 0 bases and J by 5 bases, and 9 bases separated the two germline ends. Here the CDR3 reads CASSLEFVDEQYF. The CDR3 nucleotides are TGCGCCAGCAGCTTGGAATTCGTGGACGAGCAGTACTTC.

Only a few counts were recorded for this clonotype. The chain joins TRBV7-9 to TRBJ2-5, with 7 bases lining up with TRBD2. Losses at the gene ends were 5 bases for V and 0 bases for J; bases not matched to a gene: 6. Germline loops: CDR1 SEHNR, CDR2 FQNEAQ (reference sequence). The CDR3 contains 15 residues. CDR3 sequence: CASSPSGKNQETQYF. The CDR3 DNA sequence: TGTGCCAGCAGCCCTAGCGGTAAAAACCAAGAGACCCAGTACTTC. Full variable domain (remainder filled in from reference TRBV7-9 and TRBJ2-5): DTGVSQNPRHKITKRGQNVTFRCDPISEHNRLYWYRQTLGQGPEFLTYFQNEAQLEKSRLLSDRFSAERPKGSFSTLEIQRTEQGDSAMYLCASSPSGKNQETQYFGPGTRLLVL.

This clonotype has only a few counts. This chain connects TRBV10-3 to TRBJ2-3; D assignment may be TRBD1 or TRBD2 (6 bases each). Germline V gene data show CDR1 as ENHRY and CDR2 as SYGVKD. CDR3 length equals 20 residues. Between the trimmed V and J ends, which lost 3 bases and 0 bases, there was a span of 25 bases. CDR3 sequence (DNA): TGTGCCATCAGTGAATTAGACGTACCTTCGGAGGGGGATAGCACAGATACGCAGTATTTT. Protein: CAISELDVPSEGDSTDTQYF.

The chain joins TRBV5-5 to TRBJ1-2; 8 nucleotides line up with TRBD1. CDR1 and CDR2 from the germline V gene are SGHKS and YYEKEE (reference sequence). The CDR3 spans 13 residues. The J segment lost 3 bases and the V segment lost 5 bases, leaving 3 bases of the junction unmatched. The CDR3 coding sequence is TGTGCCAGCAGGGGGGGACAGGACTATGGCTACACCTTC. It codes for CASRGGQDYGYTF.

The genes are TRBV27 and TRBJ2-3; 14 bases fit TRBD2. Germline V gives CDR1 MNHEY, CDR2 SMNVEV (reference sequence). The length of the CDR3 is 17 residues. The junction had 5 bases not matched to a gene; V was cut back by 5 bases and J by 1 base. CDR3 sequence: CASSLRLAGGGTDTQYF. DNA for the CDR3: TGTGCCAGCAGTCTCAGACTAGCGGGGGGGGGCACAGATACGCAGTATTTT.

This clonotype appeared a few times. CDR3 coding DNA: TGTGCCACCAGCAGGTGGGGATTGGGGAATGAGCAGTTCTTC. Translated, it gives CATSRWGLGNEQFF. This chain uses TRBV15 with TRBJ2-1; D is unclear. In germline, CDR1 is LNHNV, CDR2 YYDKDF (reference sequence). The ends were cut back, 3 bases at V and 7 bases at J, with 13 bases in the middle. The CDR3 length is 14 residues.

The CDR3 DNA is TGCAGTGCTGACCATTGGGGTGAAGCTTTCTTT. Protein sequence: CSADHWGEAFF. The chain has TRBV20-1 and TRBJ1-1; D gene uncertain. From germline, CDR1 is DFQATT and CDR2 SNEGSKA (reference sequence). Between the trimmed V and J ends, which lost 5 bases and 7 bases, there was a span of 11 bases. This CDR3 spans 11 amino acids.

V usage is TRBV12-3 or TRBV12-4 and J usage is TRBJ2-1; D call uncertain. CDR3 length: 12 amino acids. The V end was cut by 2 bases, the J end by 6 bases, with 5 bases between. CDR3: CASSLFANEQFF. In nucleotides, the CDR3 is TGTGCCAGCAGTTTATTTGCCAATGAGCAGTTCTTC.

The chain employs TRBV12-3 or TRBV12-4 and TRBJ2-7; the D is unclear. With 5 bases removed from V and 3 bases from J, the gap between germline ends came to 14 bases. This CDR3 has 14 amino acids. The CDR3, as DNA: TGTGCCAGCAGTGATGATCTTTTATACTACGAGCAGTACTTC. Its protein is CASSDDLLYYEQYF.

The rearrangement links TRBV6-2 or TRBV6-3 to TRBJ2-3; perhaps TRBD1 as D (6 bases). Germline V gene data show CDR1 as MNHEY and CDR2 as SVGEGT. The CDR3 totals 13 residues. Trimming took 6 bases from V and 3 from J, leaving 10 bases between them. CDR3 in DNA: TGTGCCAGCAGGCTGGACAGTACAGATACGCAGTATTTT. Translating it yields CASRLDSTDTQYF.

This rearrangement joins TRBV7-2 to TRBJ2-1; 8 nucleotides agree with TRBD1. Germline V gene sequence: CDR1 SGHTA, CDR2 FQGNSA. CDR3 length: 12 residues. The ends lost 5 bases at V and 7 bases at J; junction bases unmatched: 1. CDR3 nucleotides: TGTGCCAGCAGCGACAGGGGAAATGAGCAGTTCTTC. Translated, it gives CASSDRGNEQFF.